Shown below are 3 T cell receptor beta chains from a single sample sequenced in a study of shared clonotypes between healthy human individuals. Only in-frame clones appear in the TCRdb table, and some are missing; sequencing was by immunoSEQ multiplex PCR. The data show a few million clones, with over 85% seen just once and around 0.14% held by the top ten. Sequencing input: naive CD4+ T cells sorted from blood. Specified subset: CD45RA+ positively selected. The receptors shown here come from a man between 18 and 29 years old in good health.

The V call is TRBV7-9, the J call TRBJ2-3, with 11 bases that match TRBD2. The CDR3 runs 16 residues. J gave up 5 bases and V 1 base, and 5 bases lay outside the gene matches. CDR1 is SEHNR and CDR2 is FQNEAQ in the germline V gene (reference sequence). Here the CDR3 reads CASSLGLAGGLDTQYF. DNA for the CDR3: TGTGCCAGCAGCTTAGGGCTAGCGGGGGGCCTAGATACGCAGTATTTT.

The chain employs TRBV7-9 and TRBJ2-7; D is uncertain. The CDR3 runs 13 residues. V was pared by 3 bases and J by 2 bases, with 8 bases between. CDR1 is SEHNR, CDR2 FQNEAQ, per germline (reference sequence). The CDR3 DNA sequence: TGTGCCAGCAGCTTTCAGGCGACCTACGAGCAGTACTTC. Residues: CASSFQATYEQYF.

The V gene is TRBV7-9, the J gene TRBJ2-1; the match to TRBD1 covers 8 bases. The CDR3 loop spans 14 amino acids. Germline V gives CDR1 SEHNR, CDR2 FQNEAQ (reference sequence). Losses at the gene ends were 3 bases for V and 7 bases for J; bases not matched to a gene: 5. CDR3 sequence reads: CASSFGQGTNEQFF. CDR3 coding DNA: TGTGCCAGCAGCTTCGGACAGGGTACGAATGAGCAGTTCTTC.